This TCR beta chain originates from a study of graft-versus-host responses after intestinal transplantation. Study overall: Every transplant recipient was induced with anti-thymocyte globulin, then maintained on tacrolimus and steroids for around 3 years. The study's findings and limits: Subjects displaying graft-donor T cell macrochimerism possessed elevated graft-versus-host to host-versus-graft clonal ratios inside allografts. Peak levels of circulating GvH clones tracked with early post-transplant HvG declines. Analysis identified GvH clones in recipient marrow, with some appearing first in ileum or blood.

Sequenced by immunoSEQ multiplex PCR; TCRdb stores in-frame clones only, minus some. The sample holds approximately 70,000 clones, about 89% seen once. The junction had 8 bases not matched to a gene; V was cut back by 6 bases and J by 3 bases. The CDR3 sequence is 15 residues long. The germline V gene encodes CDR1 MNHNY and CDR2 SVGAGI (reference sequence). A note on this clone: Its antigen is still unknown.

The chain is built from TRBV6-6 and TRBJ1-3; 7 bases are shared with TRBD1. The TCR comes from a human donor who received an intestinal transplant. Sequencing used unstimulated CD8+ T cells sorted from spleen or lymph node cells, obtained before intestinal transplant. The CDR3 loop reads CASSHDREVGNTIYF. The CDR3 DNA reads TGTGCCAGCAGCCACGACAGGGAGGTTGGAAACACCATATATTTT.